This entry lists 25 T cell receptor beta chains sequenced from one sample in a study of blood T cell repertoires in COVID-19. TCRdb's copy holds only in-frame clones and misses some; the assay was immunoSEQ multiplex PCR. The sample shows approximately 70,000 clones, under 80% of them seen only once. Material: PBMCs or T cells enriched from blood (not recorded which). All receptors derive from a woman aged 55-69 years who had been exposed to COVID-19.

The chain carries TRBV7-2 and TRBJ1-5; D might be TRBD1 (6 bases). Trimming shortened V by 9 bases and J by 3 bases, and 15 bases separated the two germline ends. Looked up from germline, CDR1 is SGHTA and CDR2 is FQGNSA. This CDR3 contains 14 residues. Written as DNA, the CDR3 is TGTGCCAGTAAAGGGGGGGGGTACAATCAGCCCCAGCATTTT. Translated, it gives CASKGGGYNQPQHF.

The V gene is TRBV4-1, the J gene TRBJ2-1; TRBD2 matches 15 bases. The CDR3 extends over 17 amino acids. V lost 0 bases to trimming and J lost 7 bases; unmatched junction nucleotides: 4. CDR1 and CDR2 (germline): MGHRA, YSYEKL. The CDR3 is CASSQDSGTSGGNEQFF. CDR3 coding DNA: TGCGCCAGCAGCCAAGATAGCGGGACTAGCGGGGGGAATGAGCAGTTCTTC.

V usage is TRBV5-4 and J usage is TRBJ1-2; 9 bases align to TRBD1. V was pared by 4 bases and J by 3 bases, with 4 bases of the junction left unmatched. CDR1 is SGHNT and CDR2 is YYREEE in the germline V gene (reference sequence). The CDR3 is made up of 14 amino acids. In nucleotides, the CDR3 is TGTGCCAGCAGCCTCGACAGGGGGGACTATGGCTACACCTTC. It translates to CASSLDRGDYGYTF.

This CDR3 is CASSLTGIDYGNTIYF. CDR3 bases: TGTGCCAGCAGTTTAACGGGGATCGACTACGGAAACACCATATATTTT. The rearrangement joins TRBV27 to TRBJ1-3; D call uncertain. CDR3 length: 16 amino acids. V was pared by 2 bases and J by 4 bases, with 15 bases between. Germline V CDR1 and CDR2: MNHEY, SMNVEV (reference sequence).

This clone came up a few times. CDR3 protein: CASSQELHRTGYTF. The CDR3 coding sequence is TGCGCCAGCAGCCAAGAATTGCACAGGACAGGCTACACCTTC. The V call is TRBV4-1, the J call TRBJ1-2; possible D gene TRBD1, 5 bases. Trimming took off 0 bases at V and 8 bases at J, with 13 bases between the two ends. Germline V CDR1 and CDR2: MGHRA, YSYEKL. The CDR3 spans 14 residues.

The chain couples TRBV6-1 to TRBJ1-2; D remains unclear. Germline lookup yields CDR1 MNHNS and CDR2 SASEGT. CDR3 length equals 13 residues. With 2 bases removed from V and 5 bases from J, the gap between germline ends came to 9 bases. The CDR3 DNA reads TGTGCCAGCAGTGAACGGGTTGGTTATGGCTACACCTTC. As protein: CASSERVGYGYTF.

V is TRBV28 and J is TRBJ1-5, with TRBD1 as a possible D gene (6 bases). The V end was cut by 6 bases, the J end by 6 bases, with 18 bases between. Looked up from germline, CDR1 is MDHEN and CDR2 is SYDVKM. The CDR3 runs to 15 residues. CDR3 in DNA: TGTGCCAGCAGCCCCCGTGCTACAGGGTTTCAGCCCCAGCATTTT. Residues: CASSPRATGFQPQHF.

In nucleotides, the CDR3 is TGTGCCACCAGTGGGTTCGGGTCTGGCTACACCTTC. This encodes CATSGFGSGYTF. V is TRBV24-1 and J is TRBJ1-2; D remains unclear. The germline V and J ends were trimmed by 5 bases and 7 bases, with 10 bases remaining between them. Per germline, CDR1 KGHDR and CDR2 SFDVKD. The CDR3 covers 12 residues.

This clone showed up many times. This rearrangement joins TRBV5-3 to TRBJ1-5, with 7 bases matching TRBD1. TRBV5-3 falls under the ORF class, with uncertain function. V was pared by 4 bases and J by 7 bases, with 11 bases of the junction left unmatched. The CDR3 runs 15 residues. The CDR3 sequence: CARSHRQGVGQPQHF. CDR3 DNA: TGTGCCAGAAGCCATCGACAGGGTGTCGGGCAGCCCCAGCATTTT.

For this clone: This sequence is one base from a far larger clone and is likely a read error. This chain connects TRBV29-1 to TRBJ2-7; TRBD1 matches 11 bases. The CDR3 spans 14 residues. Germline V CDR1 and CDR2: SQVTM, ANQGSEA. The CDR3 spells CCVEVGDRGYEQYF. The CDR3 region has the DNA TGCTGCGTTGAGGTTGGGGACAGGGGGTACGAGCAGTACTTC.

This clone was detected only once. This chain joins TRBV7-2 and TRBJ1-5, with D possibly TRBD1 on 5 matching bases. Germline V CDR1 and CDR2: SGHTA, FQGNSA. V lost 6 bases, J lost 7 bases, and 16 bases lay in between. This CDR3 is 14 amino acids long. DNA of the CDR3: TGTGCCAGCAGTGCCATCCAGGGTTCCCAGCCCCAGCATTTT. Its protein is CASSAIQGSQPQHF.

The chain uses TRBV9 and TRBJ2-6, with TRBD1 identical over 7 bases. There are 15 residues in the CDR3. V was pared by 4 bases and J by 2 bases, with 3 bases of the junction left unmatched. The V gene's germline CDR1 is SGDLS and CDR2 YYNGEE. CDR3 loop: CASSLGTAGANVLTF. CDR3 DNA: TGTGCCAGCAGCCTCGGGACAGCTGGGGCCAACGTCCTGACTTTC.

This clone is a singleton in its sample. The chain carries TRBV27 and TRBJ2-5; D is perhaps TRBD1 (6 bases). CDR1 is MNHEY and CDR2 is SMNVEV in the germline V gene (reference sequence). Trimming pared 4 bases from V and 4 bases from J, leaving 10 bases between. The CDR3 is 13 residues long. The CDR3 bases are TGTGCCAGCAGTTCGGGACAAGGAGAGACCCAGTACTTC. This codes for CASSSGQGETQYF.

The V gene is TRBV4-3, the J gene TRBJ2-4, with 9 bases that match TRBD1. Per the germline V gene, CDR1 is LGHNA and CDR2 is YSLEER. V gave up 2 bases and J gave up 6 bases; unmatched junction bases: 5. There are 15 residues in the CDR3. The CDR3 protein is CASSQPGQGANIQYF. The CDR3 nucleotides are TGCGCCAGCAGCCAACCGGGACAGGGAGCAAACATTCAGTACTTC.

CDR3 sequence: CATRTGVNTEAFF. In nucleotides, the CDR3 is TGTGCCACCAGGACAGGGGTGAACACTGAAGCTTTCTTT. The rearrangement uses TRBV15 and TRBJ1-1; the match to TRBD1 covers 8 bases. The CDR3 contains 13 residues. CDR1 is LNHNV and CDR2 is YYDKDF in the germline V gene (reference sequence). The junction had 0 bases not matched to a gene; V was cut back by 6 bases and J by 0 bases.

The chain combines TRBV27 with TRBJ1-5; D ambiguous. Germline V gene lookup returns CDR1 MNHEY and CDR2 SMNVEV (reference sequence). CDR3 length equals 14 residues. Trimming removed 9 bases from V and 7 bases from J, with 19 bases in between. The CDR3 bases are TGTGCCAGTGCAGTTGGAAAGGGCGGGCAGCCCCAGCATTTT. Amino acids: CASAVGKGGQPQHF.

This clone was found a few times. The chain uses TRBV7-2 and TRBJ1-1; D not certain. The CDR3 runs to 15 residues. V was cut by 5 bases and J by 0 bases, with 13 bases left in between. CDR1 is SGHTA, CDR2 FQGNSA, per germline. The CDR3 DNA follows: TGTGCCAGCAGCCGTAACACGAGGGTGAACACTGAAGCTTTCTTT. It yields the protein CASSRNTRVNTEAFF.

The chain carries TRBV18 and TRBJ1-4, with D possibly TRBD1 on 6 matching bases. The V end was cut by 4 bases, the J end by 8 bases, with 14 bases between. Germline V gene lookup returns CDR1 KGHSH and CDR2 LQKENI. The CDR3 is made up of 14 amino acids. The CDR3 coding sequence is TGTGCCAGCTCACAATCAGGGGCCTGGGAAAAACTGTTTTTT. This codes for CASSQSGAWEKLFF.

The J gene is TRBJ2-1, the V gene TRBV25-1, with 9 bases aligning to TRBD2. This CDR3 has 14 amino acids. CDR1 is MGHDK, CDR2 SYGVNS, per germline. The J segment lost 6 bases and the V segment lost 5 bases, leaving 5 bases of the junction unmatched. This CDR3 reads CASSLAGVINEQFF. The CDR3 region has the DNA TGTGCCAGCAGTTTAGCGGGAGTTATCAATGAGCAGTTCTTC.

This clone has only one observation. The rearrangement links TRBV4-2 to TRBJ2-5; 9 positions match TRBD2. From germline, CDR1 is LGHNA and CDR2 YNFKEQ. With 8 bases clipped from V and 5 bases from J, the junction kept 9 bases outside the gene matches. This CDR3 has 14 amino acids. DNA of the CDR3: TGTGCCAGCGGAACCCTTAGCGGGGGCGAGACCCAGTACTTC. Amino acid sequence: CASGTLSGGETQYF.

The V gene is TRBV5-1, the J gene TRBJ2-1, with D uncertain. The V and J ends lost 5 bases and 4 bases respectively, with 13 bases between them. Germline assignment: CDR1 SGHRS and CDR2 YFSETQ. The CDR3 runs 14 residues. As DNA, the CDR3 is TGCGCCAGCAGGACTGGCTTTATTTACAATGAGCAGTTCTTC. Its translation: CASRTGFIYNEQFF.

The CDR3 nucleotides read TGTGCCAGCAGTTCATTATACTTATGGGGGACAGGGGAGGTGAGCGAGCAGTACTTC. Its translation: CASSSLYLWGTGEVSEQYF. The V and J genes are TRBV28 and TRBJ2-7, with 10 bases that match TRBD1. V lost 4 bases, J lost 6 bases, and 21 bases stayed unmatched. This CDR3 has 19 residues. CDR1 MDHEN and CDR2 SYDVKM come from the germline V gene.

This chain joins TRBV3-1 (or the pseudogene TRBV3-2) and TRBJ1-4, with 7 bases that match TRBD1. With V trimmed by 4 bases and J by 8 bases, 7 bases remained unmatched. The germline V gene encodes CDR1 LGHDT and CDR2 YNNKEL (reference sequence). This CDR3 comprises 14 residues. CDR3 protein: CASSRQGGLEKLFF. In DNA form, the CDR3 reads TGTGCCAGCAGCCGGCAAGGGGGCTTAGAAAAACTGTTTTTT.

The CDR3 here is CASSFWQNTGELFF. CDR3 coding DNA: TGTGCCAGCAGTTTCTGGCAGAACACCGGGGAGCTGTTTTTT. The J gene is TRBJ2-2, the V gene TRBV6-2 or TRBV6-3; D is ambiguous. This CDR3 contains 14 residues. Germline assignment: CDR1 MNHEY and CDR2 SVGEGT. V was shortened by 4 bases and J by 1 base, with 7 bases between the two germline ends.

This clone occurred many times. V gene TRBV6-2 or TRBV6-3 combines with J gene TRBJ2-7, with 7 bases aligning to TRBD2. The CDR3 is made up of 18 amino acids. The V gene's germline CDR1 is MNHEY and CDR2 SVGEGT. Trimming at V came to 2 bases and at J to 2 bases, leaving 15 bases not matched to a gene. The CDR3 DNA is TGTGCCAGCAGTTACAACCCGGGGGGTAGCGGCCTTACCTACGAGCAGTACTTC. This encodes CASSYNPGGSGLTYEQYF.